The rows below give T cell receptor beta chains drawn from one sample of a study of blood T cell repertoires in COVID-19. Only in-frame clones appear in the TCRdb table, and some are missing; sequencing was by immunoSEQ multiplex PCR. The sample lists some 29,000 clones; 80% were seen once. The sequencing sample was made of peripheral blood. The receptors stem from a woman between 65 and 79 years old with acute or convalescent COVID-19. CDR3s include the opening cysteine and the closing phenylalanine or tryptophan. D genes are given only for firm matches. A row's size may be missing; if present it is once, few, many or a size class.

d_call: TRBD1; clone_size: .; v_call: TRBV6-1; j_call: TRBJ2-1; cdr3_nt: TGTGCCAGCAGTGAACGAGGGGACAGTGAGCAGTTCTTC; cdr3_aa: CASSERGDSEQFF
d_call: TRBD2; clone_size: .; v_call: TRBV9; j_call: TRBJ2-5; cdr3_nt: TGTGCCAGCACGAAGACTAGCGACCAAGAGACCCAGTACTTC; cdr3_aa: CASTKTSDQETQYF
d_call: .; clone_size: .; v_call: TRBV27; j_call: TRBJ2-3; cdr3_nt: TGTGCCAGCAGTTTATTCGTCCCTAGCACAGATACGCAGTATTTT; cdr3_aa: CASSLFVPSTDTQYF
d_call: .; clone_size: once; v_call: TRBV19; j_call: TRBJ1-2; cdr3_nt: TGTGCCAGTAGCCCCCACAAAAAGGGGGATGGCTACACCTTC; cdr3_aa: CASSPHKKGDGYTF
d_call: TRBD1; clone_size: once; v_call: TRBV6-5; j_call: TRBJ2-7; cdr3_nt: TGTGCCAGCAGGGGACAGGGTGGAACTTCCGAGCAGTACTTC; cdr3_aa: CASRGQGGTSEQYF
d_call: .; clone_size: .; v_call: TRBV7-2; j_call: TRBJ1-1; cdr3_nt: TGTGCCAGCAGCTTAGGGGGCAACATGAACACTGAAGCTTTCTTT; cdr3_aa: CASSLGGNMNTEAFF
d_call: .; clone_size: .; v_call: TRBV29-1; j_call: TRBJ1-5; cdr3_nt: TGCAGCGTCGGGGTTGGGCCCTTTAGCAATCAGCCCCAGCATTTT; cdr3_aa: CSVGVGPFSNQPQHF
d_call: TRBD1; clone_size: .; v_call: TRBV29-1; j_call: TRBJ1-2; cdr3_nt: TGCAGCGTGACCGGGGTGGGACAGGAGATTGGCTACACCTTC; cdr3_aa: CSVTGVGQEIGYTF
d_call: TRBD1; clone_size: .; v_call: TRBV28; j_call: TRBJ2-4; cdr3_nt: TGTGCCAGCAGTTTATCTGGACAGGGGTTCACCAAAAACATTCAGTACTTC; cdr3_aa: CASSLSGQGFTKNIQYF
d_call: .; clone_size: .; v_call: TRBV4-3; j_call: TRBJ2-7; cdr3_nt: TGCGCCAGCAGCCAAGGGGGGACAGGGACTAGCTCCTACGAGCAGTACTTC; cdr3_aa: CASSQGGTGTSSYEQYF
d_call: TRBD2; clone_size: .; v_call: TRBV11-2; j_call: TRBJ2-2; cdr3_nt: TGTGCCAGCAGCCCCAGACTAGCGGGAAACACCGGGGAGCTGTTTTTT; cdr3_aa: CASSPRLAGNTGELFF
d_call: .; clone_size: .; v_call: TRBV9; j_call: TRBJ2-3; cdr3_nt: TGTGCCAGCAGCGTAGCTGCGGGCAGCACAGATACGCAGTATTTT; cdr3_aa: CASSVAAGSTDTQYF
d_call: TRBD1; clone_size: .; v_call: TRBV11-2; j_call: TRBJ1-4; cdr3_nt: TGTGCCAGCAGCTCCAAGGTCCCGGGACAGGGCGCGGGAGAAAAACTGTTTTTT; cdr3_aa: CASSSKVPGQGAGEKLFF
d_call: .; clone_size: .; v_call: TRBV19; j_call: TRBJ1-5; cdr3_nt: TGTGCCAGTAGTTCGAGGGATGGTGGCAATCAGCCCCAGCATTTT; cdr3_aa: CASSSRDGGNQPQHF
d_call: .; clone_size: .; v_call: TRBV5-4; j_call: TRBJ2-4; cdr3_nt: TGTGCCAGCAGCTCCGGTGACAGGACCAAAAACATTCAGTACTTC; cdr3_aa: CASSSGDRTKNIQYF